A selection of T cell receptor beta chains follows, all from one sample in a study of T cells after yellow fever vaccination. TCRdb passed the 5' RACE reads through MiXCR, listing each CDR3 protein once. The sample holds 100,000 to 150,000 distinct CDR3 sequences, more than 6% seen once. The specimen comprised CD4+ T cells sorted from PBMCs, sampled more than 8 days after the first yellow fever vaccination. The receptors shown here come from a young man who received the YFV17D yellow fever vaccine. Each CDR3 is given with its conserved first and last residue. D genes are given only for firm matches. Rows give clone size only sometimes, using once, few, many, or a class for an expanded clone.

v_gene: TRBV5-1; j_gene: TRBJ1-2; abundance: many; d_gene: TRBD1; CDR3aa: CASSLGGGAGYTF; CDR3nt: TGCGCCAGCAGCCTGGGAGGGGGCGCTGGCTACACCTTC
v_gene: TRBV7-8; j_gene: TRBJ2-3; abundance: few; d_gene: TRBD1; CDR3aa: CASSFTPGQEKDTQYF; CDR3nt: TGTGCCAGCAGTTTCACCCCGGGACAGGAGAAAGATACGCAGTATTTT
v_gene: TRBV4-2; j_gene: TRBJ2-1; abundance: many; d_gene: -; CDR3aa: CASSAPGYSSYNEQFF; CDR3nt: TGTGCCAGCAGCGCACCGGGCTACAGCTCCTACAATGAGCAGTTCTTC
v_gene: TRBV2; j_gene: TRBJ1-5; abundance: many; d_gene: TRBD1; CDR3aa: CASSEDRGYQPQHF; CDR3nt: TGTGCCAGCAGTGAGGACAGGGGCTATCAGCCCCAGCATTTT
v_gene: TRBV20-1; j_gene: TRBJ1-4; abundance: many; d_gene: -; CDR3aa: CSARPRWTPTNEKLFF; CDR3nt: TGCAGTGCTAGGCCCCGCTGGACCCCGACTAATGAAAAACTGTTTTTT
v_gene: TRBV29-1; j_gene: TRBJ1-1; abundance: many; d_gene: -; CDR3aa: CSVSTRGDTEAFF; CDR3nt: TGCAGCGTTTCTACGCGGGGCGACACTGAAGCTTTCTTT
v_gene: TRBV4-1; j_gene: TRBJ2-5; abundance: few; d_gene: TRBD2; CDR3aa: CASSQEPPAPRAGGRETQYF; CDR3nt: TGCGCCAGCAGCCAAGAACCCCCCGCCCCCAGGGCGGGGGGTCGGGAGACCCAGTACTTC
v_gene: TRBV7-2; j_gene: TRBJ2-2; abundance: many; d_gene: -; CDR3aa: CASSLVRGDGELFF; CDR3nt: TGTGCCAGCAGCTTAGTTCGGGGAGACGGGGAGCTGTTTTTT
v_gene: TRBV7-2; j_gene: TRBJ2-5; abundance: many; d_gene: -; CDR3aa: CASSQRWSQETQYF; CDR3nt: TGTGCCAGCAGCCAGAGGTGGTCCCAAGAGACCCAGTACTTC
v_gene: TRBV12-3/TRBV12-4; j_gene: TRBJ2-1; abundance: many; d_gene: TRBD2; CDR3aa: CASSPTSGGGQGF; CDR3nt: TGTGCCAGCAGTCCCACTAGCGGGGGGGGCCAGGGCTTC
v_gene: TRBV12-5; j_gene: TRBJ2-7; abundance: many; d_gene: -; CDR3aa: CASAINYEQYF; CDR3nt: TGTGCTAGTGCCATTAACTACGAGCAGTACTTC
v_gene: TRBV7-2; j_gene: TRBJ1-1; abundance: few; d_gene: -; CDR3aa: CASSLGGWGGGTEAFF; CDR3nt: TGTGCCAGCAGCTTAGGGGGTTGGGGAGGGGGCACTGAAGCTTTCTTT
v_gene: TRBV5-1; j_gene: TRBJ2-5; abundance: many; d_gene: TRBD2; CDR3aa: CASSFFSGGQETQYF; CDR3nt: TGCGCCAGCAGCTTTTTTAGCGGGGGCCAAGAGACCCAGTACTTC
v_gene: TRBV6-5; j_gene: TRBJ1-2; abundance: many; d_gene: -; CDR3aa: CASRGEVGYTF; CDR3nt: TGTGCCAGCAGAGGGGAGGTTGGCTACACCTTC
v_gene: TRBV2; j_gene: TRBJ2-1; abundance: many; d_gene: -; CDR3aa: CASSVGGEQFF; CDR3nt: TGTGCCAGCAGTGTTGGAGGGGAGCAGTTCTTC
v_gene: TRBV19; j_gene: TRBJ2-1; abundance: many; d_gene: TRBD2; CDR3aa: CASMGLAGGPGYNEQFF; CDR3nt: TGTGCCAGTATGGGTCTAGCGGGGGGGCCGGGGTACAATGAGCAGTTCTTC
v_gene: TRBV7-2; j_gene: TRBJ2-1; abundance: many; d_gene: TRBD2; CDR3aa: CASSPPGLAGNEQFF; CDR3nt: TGTGCCAGCAGCCCTCCCGGACTAGCTGGCAATGAGCAGTTCTTC
v_gene: TRBV5-1; j_gene: TRBJ1-1; abundance: -; d_gene: -; CDR3aa: CASSLTPGRNTEAFF; CDR3nt: TGCGCCAGCAGCTTAACACCGGGGAGGAACACTGAAGCTTTCTTT
v_gene: TRBV6-1; j_gene: TRBJ1-1; abundance: few; d_gene: TRBD1; CDR3aa: CAINRGNMNTEAFF; CDR3nt: TGTGCCATAAACAGGGGTAACATGAACACTGAAGCTTTCTTT
v_gene: TRBV7-2; j_gene: TRBJ2-3; abundance: few; d_gene: -; CDR3aa: CASSLGGGGLSDTQYF; CDR3nt: TGTGCCAGCAGCTTAGGAGGGGGGGGGCTTTCAGATACGCAGTATTTT
v_gene: TRBV28; j_gene: TRBJ2-1; abundance: -; d_gene: TRBD2; CDR3aa: CASIGGGPNEQFF; CDR3nt: TGTGCCAGCATCGGCGGGGGACCCAATGAGCAGTTCTTC
v_gene: TRBV6-2/TRBV6-3; j_gene: TRBJ1-4; abundance: -; d_gene: -; CDR3aa: CASRTTGATNEKLFF; CDR3nt: TGTGCCAGCAGAACGACAGGAGCAACTAATGAAAAACTGTTTTTT
v_gene: TRBV12-3/TRBV12-4; j_gene: TRBJ2-7; abundance: many; d_gene: -; CDR3aa: CASSTYITYEQYF; CDR3nt: TGTGCCAGTTCGACCTACATTACCTACGAGCAGTACTTC
v_gene: TRBV11-2; j_gene: TRBJ2-2; abundance: many; d_gene: TRBD1; CDR3aa: CASSFPKDRVWDGELFF; CDR3nt: TGTGCCAGCAGCTTTCCAAAGGACAGGGTGTGGGACGGGGAGCTGTTTTTT
v_gene: TRBV6-2/TRBV6-3; j_gene: TRBJ2-5; abundance: many; d_gene: -; CDR3aa: CASRAGVQETQYF; CDR3nt: TGTGCCAGCAGGGCAGGGGTCCAAGAGACCCAGTACTTC
v_gene: TRBV5-1; j_gene: TRBJ1-6; abundance: many; d_gene: TRBD1; CDR3aa: CASRSDREYSPLHF; CDR3nt: TGCGCCAGCAGATCGGACAGGGAATATTCACCCCTCCACTTT
v_gene: TRBV7-2; j_gene: TRBJ2-1; abundance: many; d_gene: -; CDR3aa: CASGASSSYNEQFF; CDR3nt: TGTGCCAGCGGGGCCTCAAGCTCCTACAATGAGCAGTTCTTC
v_gene: TRBV18; j_gene: TRBJ2-1; abundance: many; d_gene: -; CDR3aa: CASSAGTFYEQFF; CDR3nt: TGTGCCAGCTCAGCCGGGACTTTCTATGAGCAGTTCTTC
v_gene: TRBV6-5; j_gene: TRBJ1-2; abundance: few; d_gene: TRBD1; CDR3aa: CASSFLTGGPYGYTF; CDR3nt: TGTGCCAGCAGTTTCCTCACAGGGGGCCCGTATGGCTACACCTTC
v_gene: TRBV5-1; j_gene: TRBJ1-2; abundance: many; d_gene: -; CDR3aa: CASSLAVGPIYGYTF; CDR3nt: TGCGCCAGCAGCTTGGCCGTAGGGCCAATCTATGGCTACACCTTC
v_gene: TRBV4-3; j_gene: TRBJ2-3; abundance: many; d_gene: -; CDR3aa: CASSQEQPGQSTQYF; CDR3nt: TGCGCCAGCAGCCAAGAACAACCGGGACAAAGTACGCAGTATTTT
v_gene: TRBV7-2; j_gene: TRBJ2-7; abundance: many; d_gene: -; CDR3aa: CASSSGGEQYF; CDR3nt: TGTGCCAGCAGCTCCGGCGGCGAGCAGTACTTC
v_gene: TRBV7-9; j_gene: TRBJ2-2; abundance: many; d_gene: -; CDR3aa: CASSRAPGTGELFF; CDR3nt: TGTGCCAGCAGCCGCGCCCCCGGCACCGGGGAGCTGTTTTTT
v_gene: TRBV10-3; j_gene: TRBJ2-7; abundance: many; d_gene: -; CDR3aa: CASSSLQEYEQYF; CDR3nt: TGTGCCAGCAGCTCCTTACAGGAGTACGAGCAGTACTTC
v_gene: TRBV6-5; j_gene: TRBJ2-2; abundance: many; d_gene: TRBD1; CDR3aa: CASSYPGQGLDGELFF; CDR3nt: TGTGCCAGCAGTTACCCGGGACAGGGTCTTGACGGGGAGCTGTTTTTT
v_gene: TRBV5-6; j_gene: TRBJ2-4; abundance: few; d_gene: -; CDR3aa: CASSGGGIGNIQYF; CDR3nt: TGTGCCAGCAGCGGAGGTGGTATTGGAAACATTCAGTACTTC
v_gene: TRBV4-1; j_gene: TRBJ2-1; abundance: few; d_gene: -; CDR3aa: CASSQDRRTNEQFF; CDR3nt: TGCGCCAGCAGCCAAGATCGACGCACCAATGAGCAGTTCTTC
v_gene: TRBV27; j_gene: TRBJ1-6; abundance: few; d_gene: TRBD1; CDR3aa: CASSFKTPPDRGSPLHF; CDR3nt: TGTGCCAGCAGTTTCAAGACTCCCCCGGACAGGGGTTCACCCCTCCACTTT
v_gene: TRBV5-1; j_gene: TRBJ2-5; abundance: many; d_gene: TRBD2; CDR3aa: CASKPGLAKETQYF; CDR3nt: TGCGCCAGCAAACCGGGACTAGCGAAAGAGACCCAGTACTTC